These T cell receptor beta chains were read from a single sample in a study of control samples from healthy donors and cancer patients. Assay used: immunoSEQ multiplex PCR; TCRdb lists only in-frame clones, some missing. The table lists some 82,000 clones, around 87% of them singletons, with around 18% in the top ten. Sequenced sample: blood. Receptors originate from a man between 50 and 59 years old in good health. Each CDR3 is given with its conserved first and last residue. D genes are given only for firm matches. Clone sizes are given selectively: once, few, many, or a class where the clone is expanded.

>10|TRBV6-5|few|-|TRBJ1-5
CASSPWPQHF
TGTGCCAGCAGTCCCTGGCCCCAGCATTTT
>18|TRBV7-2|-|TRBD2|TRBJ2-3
CASSLATSARASTDTQYF
TGTGCCAGCAGCTTAGCGACTAGCGCACGGGCTAGCACAGATACGCAGTATTTT
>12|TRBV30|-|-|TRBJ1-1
CAWSPPNTEAFF
TGTGCCTGGAGTCCCCCGAACACTGAAGCTTTCTTT
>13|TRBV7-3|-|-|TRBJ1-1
CASSQVGNTEAFF
TGTGCCAGCAGCCAGGTCGGGAACACTGAAGCTTTCTTT
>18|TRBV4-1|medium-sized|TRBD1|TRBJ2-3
CASSRLTGQGTFTDTQYF
TGCGCCAGCAGCCGCCTGACCGGACAGGGTACTTTCACAGATACGCAGTATTTT
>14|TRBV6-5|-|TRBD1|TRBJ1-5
CASSRTGGRQPQHF
TGTGCCAGCAGTAGGACAGGGGGCCGTCAGCCCCAGCATTTT
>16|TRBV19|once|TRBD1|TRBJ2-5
CASSPRTGDGGETQYF
TGTGCCAGTAGTCCTCGTACAGGGGATGGGGGAGAGACCCAGTACTTC
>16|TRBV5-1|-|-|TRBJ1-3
CASRSGPGASGNTIYF
TGCGCCAGCAGATCGGGTCCGGGGGCCTCTGGAAACACCATATATTTT
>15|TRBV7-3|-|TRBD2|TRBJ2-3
CASSRLAGGEDTQYF
TGTGCCAGCAGCCGATTAGCGGGGGGAGAAGATACGCAGTATTTT
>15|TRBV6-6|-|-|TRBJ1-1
CASSFPPGTITEAFF
TGTGCCAGCAGTTTCCCTCCAGGGACGATCACTGAAGCTTTCTTT
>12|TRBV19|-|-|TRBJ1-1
CASSIGGIEAFF
TGTGCCAGTAGTATTGGGGGTATTGAAGCTTTCTTT
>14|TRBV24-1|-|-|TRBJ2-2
CATSSPADTGELFF
TGTGCCACCTCCTCCCCAGCGGACACCGGGGAGCTGTTTTTT
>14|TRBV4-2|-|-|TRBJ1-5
CASSQGLQTVPQHF
TGTGCCAGCAGCCAAGGGTTACAGACCGTTCCCCAGCATTTT
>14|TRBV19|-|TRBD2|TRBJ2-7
CASSIGRGAYEQYF
TGTGCCAGTAGTATAGGCCGGGGGGCCTACGAGCAGTACTTC
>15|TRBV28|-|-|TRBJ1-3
CASSSAGDSGNTIYF
TGTGCCAGCAGTTCGGCAGGGGACTCTGGAAACACCATATATTTT
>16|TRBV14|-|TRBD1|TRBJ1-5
CASSQETGGNNQPQHF
TGTGCCAGCAGCCAGGAGACAGGGGGGAATAATCAGCCCCAGCATTTT
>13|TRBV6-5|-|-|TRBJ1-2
CASSYAKRDGYTF
TGTGCCAGCAGTTACGCGAAGAGGGATGGCTACACCTTC
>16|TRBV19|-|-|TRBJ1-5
CASSIDPQSSNQPQHF
TGTGCCAGTAGTATAGATCCACAGTCTAGCAATCAGCCCCAGCATTTT
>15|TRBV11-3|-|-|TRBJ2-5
CASSKGGVTEETQYF
TGTGCCAGCAGCAAGGGCGGGGTTACAGAAGAGACCCAGTACTTC
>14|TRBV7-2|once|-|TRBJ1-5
CASSLGGGGQPQHF
TGTGCCAGCAGCTTAGGAGGGGGGGGGCAGCCCCAGCATTTT
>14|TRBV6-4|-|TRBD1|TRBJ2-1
CASSADRGINEQFF
TGTGCCAGCAGCGCGGACAGGGGGATCAATGAGCAGTTCTTC
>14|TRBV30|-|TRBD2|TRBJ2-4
CAWSPGLAGDIQYF
TGTGCCTGGAGCCCCGGACTAGCGGGAGACATTCAGTACTTC
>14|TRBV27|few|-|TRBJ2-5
CASSPLGGRETQYF
TGTGCCAGCAGTCCTCTAGGGGGGCGGGAGACCCAGTACTTC
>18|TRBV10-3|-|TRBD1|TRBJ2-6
CAISQDRVLRSGANVLTF
TGTGCCATCAGTCAGGACAGGGTCCTACGCTCTGGGGCCAACGTCCTGACTTTC
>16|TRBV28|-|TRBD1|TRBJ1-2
CASSSPYGQGAYGYTF
TGTGCCAGCAGTTCACCCTATGGACAGGGGGCCTATGGCTACACCTTC
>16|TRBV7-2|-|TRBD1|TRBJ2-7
CASSLHRGLYYYEQYF
TGTGCCAGCAGCTTACACAGGGGGCTATATTACTACGAGCAGTACTTC
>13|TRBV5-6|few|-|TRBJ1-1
CASSGGGGTEAFF
TGTGCCAGCAGCGGCGGAGGGGGGACAGAAGCTTTCTTT
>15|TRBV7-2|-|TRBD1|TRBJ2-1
CASSSDRGLYNEQFF
TGTGCCAGCAGCTCTGACAGGGGGCTTTACAATGAGCAGTTCTTC
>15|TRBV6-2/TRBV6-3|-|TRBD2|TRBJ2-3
CASSYWRGNTDTQYF
TGTGCCAGCAGTTACTGGCGGGGGAACACAGATACGCAGTATTTT